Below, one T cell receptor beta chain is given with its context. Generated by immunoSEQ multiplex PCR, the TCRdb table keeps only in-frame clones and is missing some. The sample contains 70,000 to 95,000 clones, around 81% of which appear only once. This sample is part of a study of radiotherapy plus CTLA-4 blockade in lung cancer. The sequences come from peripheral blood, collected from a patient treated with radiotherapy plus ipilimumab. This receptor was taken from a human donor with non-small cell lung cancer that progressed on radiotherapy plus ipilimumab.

CDR3 nucleotides: TGCGCCAGCAGCCAAGAAGTTGCGGGAGGTGGTGAGACCCAGTACTTC. It yields the protein CASSQEVAGGGETQYF. This chain links TRBV4-3 with TRBJ2-5; 8 bases are a match to TRBD2. The CDR3 has 16 amino acids. Germline loops: CDR1 LGHNA, CDR2 YSLEER. The V gene end was trimmed by 0 bases and the J gene end by 5 bases; junction bases not matched to a gene: 8.